This T cell receptor (beta chain) was identified during a study of control samples from healthy donors and cancer patients (TCRdb year 2020). This clone was observed a single time. What this receptor recognizes is not known. Base qualities were left out, and no much larger clone turns up one base away. The receptor library was made with the immunoSEQ multiplex PCR assay. TCRdb took this table from immuneACCESS and kept in-frame rearrangements with V and J called. Such tables lack part of the clones; where checked against another copy, unresolved V genes explain under half of the gap, and the rest is unexplained. This sample comprises approximately 66,000 clones, around 90% of them detected only once. Under 7% of the sample comes from the top ten. Sequencing was done on a sample of PBMCs. The TCR originated in a man in his 60s with colorectal cancer.

This receptor has the CDR3 CASSQGLGVAGELFF. The DNA is TGTGCCAGCAGCCAGGGACTAGGGGTCGCCGGGGAGCTGTTTTTT. The chain couples TRBV5-6 to TRBJ2-2; the junction holds 8 bases that match TRBD2. Its CDR3 holds 15 amino acids, cysteine through phenylalanine. Just the 45-base CDR3 DNA is kept, in frame starting at base 1. The germline V gene supplies CDR1 SGHDT and CDR2 YYEEEE. Ends trimmed: V by 4 bases, J by 6 bases; bases unmatched to a gene: 8.